This TCR beta chain appears in the sequencing data of a study of identical twins (dated by TCRdb to 2016 to 2018). For context, the study as a whole: To test whether fetal clonotypes persist, the study used deep sequencing on TCR alpha and beta repertoires from monozygotic twins, unrelated adults of various ages, and cord blood. Replicate twin experiments were performed at different times using different library preparation protocols to rule out contamination.

The library was made by 5' RACE. Sequenced using an Illumina HiSeq 2000. A universal primer binding site was added through template switching, and the final cDNA carried a unique molecular identifier so that TCR cDNA molecules could be counted accurately. Specific primers in the conserved constant-segment region were used to synthesize first-strand cDNA for the TCR alpha and beta chains. To control for contamination, every cDNA library was double barcoded, receiving both a SMART-Mk sample barcode and Illumina barcodes. TruSeq adapter sequences, together with Illumina sample barcodes, were added in two successive PCR steps. The Illumina HiSeq platform was used with custom primers to sequence TCR alpha and beta cDNA libraries. From the authors' description of their analysis: MiGEC processed the raw reads to extract unique molecular identifiers, while MiXCR was used to determine the CDR3 positions. Recombination models were inferred per individual with the repgenHMM and IGoR tools using an EM algorithm. Shared clonotype analysis was performed with the tcR package in R, normalizing sharing by the product of cloneset sizes. To study raw recombination without the effects of thymic and clonal selection, out-of-frame nonproductive sequences were analyzed. The raw public data were reprocessed by TCRdb itself: fastp quality trimming at Q25, MiXCR clonotype calling, in-frame beta chains only. Rows matching on CDR3 protein sequence are summarized as one entry with the most common DNA and genes. TCRdb's processing, not the authors' own work, is the source of the V and J calls. In this sample the table shows around 470,000 distinct CDR3 sequences, more than 13% of which occur a single time. The ten largest clones represent about 0.52% of the sample.

V is shortened by 0 bases, J by 5 bases, and the region joining them spans 7 bases. Its CDR3 holds 12 amino acids, cysteine through phenylalanine. The entry retains the CDR3 DNA only, 36 bases that are in frame from base 1. CDR1 and CDR2, per the germline V gene (reference sequence), are DFQATT and SNEGSKA. As to this clonotype: It lacks a known antigen. Base qualities are missing; no much larger clone stands one base away.

On the study overall, not on this receptor specifically: Zero-insertion analyses could be partly confounded by invariant T cells such as MAIT and iNKT, though diverse VJ usage argued against such confounding for most clonotypes. Because the same donors could not be followed over many years, conclusions were based on cross-sectional statistical analysis. In monozygotic twins, out-of-frame TCR alpha sharing was systematically underestimated by recombination models, although the models agreed with sharing between unrelated individuals. In beta out-of-frame sequences, excess twin sharing was weaker, because having fewer shared sequences lowered the signal-to-noise ratio. Fewer insertions were carried by abundant cord blood beta clonotypes, a similar but weaker trend appeared in young adult naive repertoires, and no such trend appeared in memory repertoires. Out-of-frame TCR alpha sequences shared between twins showed an excess of low generation-probability sequences compared with coincidental sharing between unrelated individuals.

All donors were healthy Caucasians. Three pairs of female monozygotic twins, all aged about 18 to 29 years, made up the twin cohort. Positive isolation kits from Invitrogen were used to isolate CD4+ and CD8+ T cell populations. These same data were also listed under a study on yellow fever vaccine responses in identical twins. The second source states: The T cell response to vaccination in identical twins was reported by the authors to appear partly convergent and partly personalized. In the study, vaccine-responding T cell clones were precisely tracked in identical twins.

The V and J segments used are TRBV20-1 and TRBJ2-5, with no D gene named confidently. The specimen sequenced was CD4+ T cells sorted from blood. The TCR originated in a woman between 18 and 29 years old in good health. The nucleotide sequence reads as follows: TGCAGTGCTAGAGATCTATGGGAGACCCAGTACTTC. It specifies CSARDLWETQYF.